This TCR beta chain comes out of a study of blood T cell repertoires in COVID-19. The overall study: T cells, B-cell-depleted T cells, or PBMCs provided the cDNA or gDNA that served as material.

Source study methods: Nucleated cell number was recorded as an estimate derived from reference gene primer amplification. TCRdb's copy holds only in-frame clones and misses some; the assay was immunoSEQ multiplex PCR. V, J and clone size were drawn from that table, and D and trimming were deduced from the DNA. The sample records 250,000 to 300,000 clones, roughly 89% being singletons. CDR1 MNHEY and CDR2 SVGEGT come from the germline V gene. The CDR3 runs to 17 residues. Trimming at V came to 0 bases and at J to 0 bases, leaving 4 bases not matched to a gene. The material sequenced was peripheral blood. This sequence originates from a woman under 40 with COVID-19, enrolled during active disease. The rearrangement joins TRBV6-2 or TRBV6-3 to TRBJ2-1; 8 nucleotides agree with TRBD1. DNA for the CDR3: TGTGCCAGCAGTTACTCGGGACAGGCAAGCTCCTACAATGAGCAGTTCTTC. It codes for CASSYSGQASSYNEQFF.